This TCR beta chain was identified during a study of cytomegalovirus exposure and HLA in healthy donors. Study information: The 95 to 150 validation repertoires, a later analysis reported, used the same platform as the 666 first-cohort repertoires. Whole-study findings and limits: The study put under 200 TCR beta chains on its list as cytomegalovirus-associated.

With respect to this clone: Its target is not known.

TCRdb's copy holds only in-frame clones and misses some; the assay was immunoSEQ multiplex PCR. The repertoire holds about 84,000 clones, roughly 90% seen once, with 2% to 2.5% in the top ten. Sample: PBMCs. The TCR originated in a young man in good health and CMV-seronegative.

The CDR3 bases are TGTGCCAGCAGTGAAGCGGGGGAACAGGGCTGGTATGGCTACACCTTC. As protein: CASSEAGEQGWYGYTF. This chain joins TRBV6-1 and TRBJ1-2; D possibly corresponds to TRBD1 (6 bases). Trimming stripped 0 bases from V and 5 bases from J, with 16 bases between. This CDR3 is built from 16 residues. From germline, CDR1 is MNHNS and CDR2 SASEGT.